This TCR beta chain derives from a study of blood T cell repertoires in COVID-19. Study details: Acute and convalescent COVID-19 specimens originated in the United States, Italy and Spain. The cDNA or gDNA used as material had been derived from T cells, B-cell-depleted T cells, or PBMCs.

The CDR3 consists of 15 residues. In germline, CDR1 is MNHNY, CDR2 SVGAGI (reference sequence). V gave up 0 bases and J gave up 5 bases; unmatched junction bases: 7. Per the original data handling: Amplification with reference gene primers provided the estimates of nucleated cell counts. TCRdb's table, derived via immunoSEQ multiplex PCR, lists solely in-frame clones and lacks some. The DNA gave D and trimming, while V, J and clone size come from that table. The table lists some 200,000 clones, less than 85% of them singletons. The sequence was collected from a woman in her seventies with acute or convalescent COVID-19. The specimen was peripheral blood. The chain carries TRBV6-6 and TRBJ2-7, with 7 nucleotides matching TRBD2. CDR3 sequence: CASSYSKRDPHEQYF. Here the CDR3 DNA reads TGTGCCAGCAGTTACTCGAAGCGGGACCCCCACGAGCAGTACTTC.